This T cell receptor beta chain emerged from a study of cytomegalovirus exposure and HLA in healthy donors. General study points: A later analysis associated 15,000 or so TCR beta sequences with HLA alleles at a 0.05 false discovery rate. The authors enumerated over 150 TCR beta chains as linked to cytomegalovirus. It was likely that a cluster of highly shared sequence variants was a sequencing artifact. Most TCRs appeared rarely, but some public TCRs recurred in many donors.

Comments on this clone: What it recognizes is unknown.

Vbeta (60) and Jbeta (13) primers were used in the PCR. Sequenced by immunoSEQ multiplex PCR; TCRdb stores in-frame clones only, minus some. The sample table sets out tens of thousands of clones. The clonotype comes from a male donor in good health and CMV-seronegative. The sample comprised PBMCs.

The CDR3 reads CASSWRKVDYGYTF. CDR3 sequence (DNA): TGTGCCAGCAGTTGGCGGAAAGTTGACTATGGCTACACCTTC. This rearrangement joins TRBV6-5 to TRBJ1-2; the D is unclear. V shed 4 bases and J shed 3 bases, with 12 bases lying between them. CDR1 and CDR2 (germline): MNHEY, SVGAGI. The CDR3 is 14 residues long.